The T cell receptor (beta chain) under discussion was sequenced for a study of T cell repertoires in ileal Crohn's disease. Points from the study as a whole: Active smokers at surgery had more clonal expansions than non-smokers. Within the first postoperative year, endoscopy came at median approximately 6.9 months. All patients with clonality above 26.8% had endoscopic recurrence.

Germline V gives CDR1 SGHVS, CDR2 FNYEAQ. CDR3 size: 13 residues. Trimming removed 3 bases at V and 3 bases at J, with 8 bases between. Described time point: neoterminal ileum biopsy at postoperative endoscopy, about 6 months after surgery. In the case of this clone: Its target is not known.

Sequencing was performed with immunoSEQ multiplex PCR; in TCRdb, only in-frame clones are kept and a portion is missing. The sample has several thousand clones; over 80% are singletons. The receptor comes from an adult with Crohn's disease. This chain connects TRBV7-6 to TRBJ2-5; the D is unclear. The sample comprised ileal tissue. The CDR3 sequence: CASSFDRKETQYF. The CDR3 region has the DNA TGTGCCAGCAGCTTCGACCGGAAAGAGACCCAGTACTTC.